A selection of T cell receptor beta chains follows, all from one sample in a study of T-cell reconstitution after alpha-beta-depleted transplantation in children. From the PCR reads, TCRdb called clonotypes with MiXCR, one entry per CDR3 protein. The repertoire consists of 300,000 to 400,000 distinct CDR3 sequences, with around 25% occurring once and the leading ten covering about 10%. The starting material was PBMCs, mostly from graft donor cells, obtained 180 days after TCRalphabeta/CD19-depleted stem cell transplant. The receptors stem from a male patient younger than 18 who had a stem cell transplant for acute lymphoblastic leukemia, so the T cells may come from the graft donor. Both conserved end residues are part of each CDR3. The D gene is left open where the match is weak. Expanded clones get a size class; other rows say once, few or many, or leave the size out.

clone_size	v_call	j_call	d_call	cdr3_nt	cdr3_aa
.	TRBV20-1	TRBJ2-3	.	TGCAGTGCTAGCGGAGAATTCACAGATACGCAGTATTTT	CSASGEFTDTQYF
few	TRBV5-1	TRBJ2-5	TRBD2	TGCGCCAGCAGCCCGAAACTAGCGGGATCCCAAGAGACCCAGTACTTC	CASSPKLAGSQETQYF
.	TRBV5-6	TRBJ2-3	.	TGTGCCAGCAGCTTGGGAAGGGCCGATACGCAGTATTTT	CASSLGRADTQYF
few	TRBV12-3/TRBV12-4	TRBJ1-4	.	TGTGCCAGCAGGCCCCCCCCGGGACTCGCCTGGGGTGAAAAACTGTTTTTT	CASRPPPGLAWGEKLFF
.	TRBV19	TRBJ1-1	.	TGTGCCAGTAGTATAGGGTGGAATTCTGAAGCTTTCTTT	CASSIGWNSEAFF
few	TRBV4-1	TRBJ2-7	.	TGCGCCAGCAGCCAAAATGACGAGCAGTACTTC	CASSQNDEQYF
.	TRBV7-2	TRBJ1-2	.	TGTGCCAGCAGCGCCAGAAACTATGGCTACCCCTTC	CASSARNYGYPF
.	TRBV3-1	TRBJ2-2	TRBD2	TGTGCCAGCAGCGTCACCCTAGCGGGAGGAACCGGGGAGCTGTTTTTT	CASSVTLAGGTGELFF
few	TRBV9	TRBJ2-7	TRBD2	TGTGCCAGCAGCGTAGCGCGGGGAGGGAGCTACGAGCAGTACTTC	CASSVARGGSYEQYF
few	TRBV12-3/TRBV12-4	TRBJ1-5	.	TGTGCCAGCACGAGCGGTTATAATCAGCCCCAGCATTTT	CASTSGYNQPQHF
.	TRBV5-1	TRBJ2-5	TRBD1	TGCGCCAGCAGCTTGGCGACAGGGGGTGGAGAGACCCAGTACTTC	CASSLATGGGETQYF
few	TRBV7-2	TRBJ2-1	TRBD2	TGTGCCAGCAGCTTGGTGTCTAGCGGGCACAATGAGCAGTTCTTC	CASSLVSSGHNEQFF
few	TRBV28	TRBJ1-5	.	TGTGCCAGCAGTTTATTAGCGGAGCCCCAGCATTTT	CASSLLAEPQHF
.	TRBV20-1	TRBJ2-1	TRBD1	TGCAGTGCTGGGACAGGGGGGCTTTTTAGTGAGCAGTTCTTC	CSAGTGGLFSEQFF
many	TRBV2	TRBJ2-7	TRBD1	TGTGCCAGCACCGCGGAACAGGGGCCGGTCTACGAGCAGTACTTC	CASTAEQGPVYEQYF
.	TRBV5-5	TRBJ2-5	.	TGTGCCAGCAGTCCCCCCCCACTAGCCCAAGAGACCCAGTACTTC	CASSPPPLAQETQYF
few	TRBV12-3/TRBV12-4	TRBJ1-4	.	TGTGCCAGCAGTTCGTTCCCAGGGCTAACTAATGAAAAACTGTTTTTT	CASSSFPGLTNEKLFF
.	TRBV14	TRBJ2-3	.	TGTGCCAGCCGGACACACTTGCACACAGATACGCAGTATTTT	CASRTHLHTDTQYF
few	TRBV5-1	TRBJ2-7	TRBD2	TGCGCCAGCAGCTTAACGGCTAGCGGATCCTACGAGCAGTACTTC	CASSLTASGSYEQYF
many	TRBV12-3/TRBV12-4	TRBJ2-1	TRBD2	TGTGCCAGCAGATCATGGGCTAGCGGGAGGGTCCGGGGCCCATACAATGAGCAGTTCTTC	CASRSWASGRVRGPYNEQFF
.	TRBV12-3/TRBV12-4	TRBJ2-5	.	TGTGCCACCGCAGGGGTGGTAGAGACCCAGTACTTC	CATAGVVETQYF
few	TRBV7-9	TRBJ1-2	TRBD1	TGTGCCAGCAGCTTAGGAGACAGGGGGCGAGGCTACACCTTC	CASSLGDRGRGYTF
few	TRBV7-6	TRBJ1-1	.	TGTGCCAGCAGCTTCGGCAATACCAACACTGAAGCTTTCTTT	CASSFGNTNTEAFF
.	TRBV7-3	TRBJ2-1	TRBD2	TGTGCCAGCAGCTTAGCTAGCGGGAGGGGGGGTGAGCAGTTCTTC	CASSLASGRGGEQFF
many	TRBV12-3/TRBV12-4	TRBJ2-1	TRBD2	TGTGCCAGCAGTTTGGCGGGAGCACGGAATGAGCAGTTCTTC	CASSLAGARNEQFF
.	TRBV7-3	TRBJ1-2	.	TGTGCCAGCAGCTTTTGGCTGGGGGAGGGCTACACCTTC	CASSFWLGEGYTF
.	TRBV28	TRBJ2-1	.	TGTGCCAGCAGTTTATTGGTAGGATACAATGAGCAGTTCTTC	CASSLLVGYNEQFF
.	TRBV24-1	TRBJ2-5	TRBD1	TGTGCCACCAGTGCGGGACAGGGACGAGAGACCCAGTACTTC	CATSAGQGRETQYF
.	TRBV4-1	TRBJ2-7	TRBD2	TGCGCCAGCAGCCAGTTCGGGGGGGCCTACGAGCAGTACTTC	CASSQFGGAYEQYF
.	TRBV28	TRBJ2-3	.	TGTGCCAGCTTAGGGGGGGCCTTGGGCACAGATACGCAGTATTTT	CASLGGALGTDTQYF
.	TRBV9	TRBJ2-3	TRBD1	TGTGCCAGCAGCCCTCGACAGGGGGCTCTTTATTCACGAGATACGCAGTATTTT	CASSPRQGALYSRDTQYF
.	TRBV27	TRBJ2-3	.	TGTGCCAGCAGTTTATCCCCAGGGCCAGATACGCAGTATTTT	CASSLSPGPDTQYF
.	TRBV7-2	TRBJ1-5	.	TGTGCCAGCAGCCCCCGACGGTGGCGGGTTTATAGCAATCAGCCCCAGCATTTT	CASSPRRWRVYSNQPQHF
few	TRBV6-5	TRBJ2-3	.	TGTGCCAGCAGTTACGTTCCGGGTAGGGATACGCAGTATTTT	CASSYVPGRDTQYF
few	TRBV5-1	TRBJ1-1	.	TGCGCCAGCAGCTTAACAGGGATTTCTGAAGCTTTCTTT	CASSLTGISEAFF
.	TRBV5-6	TRBJ1-4	.	TGTGCCAGCAGCCGAGGGCTTTCTAATGAAAAACTGTTTTTT	CASSRGLSNEKLFF
.	TRBV29-1	TRBJ1-1	.	TGCAGCGTGGTCCAGGGAGTCGCTGAAGCTTTCTTT	CSVVQGVAEAFF